This entry is about one T cell receptor beta chain. Its target is not known. Treatment reported: oral pan-JAK inhibitor, 5-10 mg twice daily. Lesional scalp punch biopsies and peripheral blood were collected from alopecia areata patients. Separation by sorting yielded CD4+ and CD8+ T cells from PBMCs. After isolation, RNA underwent reverse transcription to generate cDNA as the sequencing template. Profiled with immunoSEQ multiplex PCR; TCRdb holds only in-frame clones, not every one. The data show 80,000 to 100,000 clones, with 44% seen just once and around 20% held by the top ten. These data are taken from a study of CD8+ T cells in alopecia areata. Per the germline V gene, CDR1 is MNHNS and CDR2 is SASEGT. V dropped 6 bases and J dropped 9; count of bases not matched to a gene: 9. There are 14 residues in the CDR3. General study results and limits: While patients received tofacitinib, many expanded lesional clones remained present in scalp and blood. The study found tofacitinib significantly decreased scalp clonality and expanded CD8+ clones among the top 100.

The sequence came from a human donor with alopecia areata. The gene calls are TRBV6-1 and TRBJ2-7; TRBD1 matches at 12 bases. Sequenced here: CD8+ T cells sorted from blood, sampled at week 24, from a patient treated with tofacitinib. The CDR3 loop is CASRTGTGGQGQYF. DNA for the CDR3: TGTGCCAGCAGAACCGGGACAGGGGGCCAAGGGCAGTACTTC.